A selection of T cell receptor beta chains follows, all from one sample in a study of radiation and T cells in renal cell carcinoma. Method: immunoSEQ multiplex PCR; TCRdb's copy keeps in-frame clones and lacks some. The table has just over 95,000 clones, 65% to 90% seen once; the top ten hold approximately 8.4%. The sample consisted of blood, taken from a patient whose treatment included radiotherapy and nephrectomy. The receptors shown here come from a man aged 50-59 years with renal cell carcinoma. Both conserved end residues are part of each CDR3. A D gene is named only where the DNA matches it firmly. Size values are once, few and many counts, or a class for expanded clones, and some rows have none.

cdr3_nt: TGTGCCAGCAGCGTAGTCAGGGGAGGAGGCACTGAAGCTTTCTTT
cdr3_aa: CASSVVRGGGTEAFF
j_call: TRBJ1-1
d_call: NA
clone_size: NA
v_call: TRBV9

cdr3_nt: TGTGCCAGCAGCATACAGGGGGCAACAGATACGCAGTATTTT
cdr3_aa: CASSIQGATDTQYF
j_call: TRBJ2-3
d_call: TRBD1
clone_size: NA
v_call: TRBV5-4

cdr3_nt: TGTGCCAGCAGTTACTCAGTAGGCTCTGGGGCCAACGTCCTGACTTTC
cdr3_aa: CASSYSVGSGANVLTF
j_call: TRBJ2-6
d_call: NA
clone_size: NA
v_call: TRBV6-5

cdr3_nt: TGTGCCAGCAGTTACCCAGGGGGCGGGCCCGAGCAGTACTTC
cdr3_aa: CASSYPGGGPEQYF
j_call: TRBJ2-7
d_call: TRBD1
clone_size: once
v_call: TRBV6-6

cdr3_nt: TGTGCCAGCAGTGAATATAGGGACAGGGGCGAGCAGTACTTC
cdr3_aa: CASSEYRDRGEQYF
j_call: TRBJ2-7
d_call: TRBD1
clone_size: NA
v_call: TRBV25-1

cdr3_nt: TGTGCCAGCAGGGGACAGGCGTACACTGAAGCTTTCTTT
cdr3_aa: CASRGQAYTEAFF
j_call: TRBJ1-1
d_call: TRBD1
clone_size: few
v_call: TRBV6-6

cdr3_nt: TGTGCCAGCAGTTACTCGGGGACAGGAGGCGCTTTCTTT
cdr3_aa: CASSYSGTGGAFF
j_call: TRBJ1-1
d_call: TRBD1
clone_size: NA
v_call: TRBV6-6

cdr3_nt: TGCGCCAGCAGCTTGCAAACCGGGCCCCTAGGGTTCAATGAGCAGTTCTTC
cdr3_aa: CASSLQTGPLGFNEQFF
j_call: TRBJ2-1
d_call: NA
clone_size: NA
v_call: TRBV5-1

cdr3_nt: TGTGCCAGCAGTTTAAAGGGGGCAGGAAACACCATATATTTT
cdr3_aa: CASSLKGAGNTIYF
j_call: TRBJ1-3
d_call: TRBD1
clone_size: NA
v_call: TRBV27

cdr3_nt: TGTGCCAGCAGTCCCTGGGGTGATGAAGCTTTCTTT
cdr3_aa: CASSPWGDEAFF
j_call: TRBJ1-1
d_call: NA
clone_size: few
v_call: TRBV7-9

cdr3_nt: TGTGCCAGCAGCCCACGCGGGGATGGTGAGGGGGGGAACTATGGCTACACCTTC
cdr3_aa: CASSPRGDGEGGNYGYTF
j_call: TRBJ1-2
d_call: NA
clone_size: NA
v_call: TRBV9

cdr3_nt: TGTGCCAGCAGTGTTGGGACTAAAGAGACCCAGTACTTC
cdr3_aa: CASSVGTKETQYF
j_call: TRBJ2-5
d_call: TRBD2
clone_size: NA
v_call: TRBV6-1

cdr3_nt: TGTGCCAGCAGTTTGACCGTGAGTGGCTATGGCTACACCTTC
cdr3_aa: CASSLTVSGYGYTF
j_call: TRBJ1-2
d_call: NA
clone_size: NA
v_call: TRBV6-5

cdr3_nt: TGTGCCAGCAGCCCGCTGTGGACTAGCGCAGATACGCAGTATTTT
cdr3_aa: CASSPLWTSADTQYF
j_call: TRBJ2-3
d_call: TRBD2
clone_size: NA
v_call: TRBV7-9

cdr3_nt: TGTGCCTGGAGTCGCCGGACAGTGAACACTGAAGCTTTCTTT
cdr3_aa: CAWSRRTVNTEAFF
j_call: TRBJ1-1
d_call: NA
clone_size: NA
v_call: TRBV30

cdr3_nt: TGTGCCAGCAGTGAGGGGGGGAACACTGAAGCTTTCTTT
cdr3_aa: CASSEGGNTEAFF
j_call: TRBJ1-1
d_call: NA
clone_size: NA
v_call: TRBV28

cdr3_nt: TGCGCCAGCAGCCAAGCGACAGGGGGAATGAACACTGAAGCTTTCTTT
cdr3_aa: CASSQATGGMNTEAFF
j_call: TRBJ1-1
d_call: TRBD1
clone_size: NA
v_call: TRBV4-1

cdr3_nt: TGTGCCAGCAGCCCCCCCCCGGCAGGGACTTCACCCCTCCACTTT
cdr3_aa: CASSPPPAGTSPLHF
j_call: TRBJ1-6
d_call: NA
clone_size: NA
v_call: TRBV6-5

cdr3_nt: TGTGCCAGCAGTGAGGGACTAGCGGGAGATGAGCAGTTCTTC
cdr3_aa: CASSEGLAGDEQFF
j_call: TRBJ2-1
d_call: TRBD2
clone_size: NA
v_call: TRBV6-4

cdr3_nt: TGTGCCAGCTCACCAGGAGCAACTAATGAAAAACTGTTTTTT
cdr3_aa: CASSPGATNEKLFF
j_call: TRBJ1-4
d_call: NA
clone_size: NA
v_call: TRBV18

cdr3_nt: TGTGCCAGCACTCTGGGGGGTTACGAGCAGTACTTC
cdr3_aa: CASTLGGYEQYF
j_call: TRBJ2-7
d_call: NA
clone_size: NA
v_call: TRBV6-1

cdr3_nt: TGTGCCAGCAGCCCAAGATGGGGTGGCAATGAGCAGTTCTTC
cdr3_aa: CASSPRWGGNEQFF
j_call: TRBJ2-1
d_call: NA
clone_size: NA
v_call: TRBV7-8

cdr3_nt: TGTGCCAGCGGAACCGGGACTAGCAACGAGCAGTACTTC
cdr3_aa: CASGTGTSNEQYF
j_call: TRBJ2-7
d_call: TRBD2
clone_size: NA
v_call: TRBV27

cdr3_nt: TGTGCCTGGAGTGGTTTAGCGGGAGGCGAGCAGTACTTC
cdr3_aa: CAWSGLAGGEQYF
j_call: TRBJ2-7
d_call: TRBD2
clone_size: NA
v_call: TRBV30

cdr3_nt: TGCAGCGTTCGGGGGGGATTTTGGTCAAACGAGCAGTACTTC
cdr3_aa: CSVRGGFWSNEQYF
j_call: TRBJ2-7
d_call: TRBD2
clone_size: NA
v_call: TRBV29-1

cdr3_nt: TGCGCCAGCTCCCTTGAGGCGGGGCTCAACACTGAAGCTTTCTTT
cdr3_aa: CASSLEAGLNTEAFF
j_call: TRBJ1-1
d_call: NA
clone_size: NA
v_call: TRBV5-1

cdr3_nt: TGTGCCAGCAGCCTTACTAGCGGGGGTTACAATGAGCAGTTCTTC
cdr3_aa: CASSLTSGGYNEQFF
j_call: TRBJ2-1
d_call: TRBD2
clone_size: NA
v_call: TRBV9

cdr3_nt: TGCGCCAGCACCAGAGGGGCACTCTACAATGAGCAGTTCTTC
cdr3_aa: CASTRGALYNEQFF
j_call: TRBJ2-1
d_call: NA
clone_size: NA
v_call: TRBV5-1

cdr3_nt: TGCAGTGCTAGCCCACAGGGCGTCCTGACTTTC
cdr3_aa: CSASPQGVLTF
j_call: TRBJ2-6
d_call: NA
clone_size: NA
v_call: TRBV20-1

cdr3_nt: TGCGCCAGCAGCGGGGGACTAGCGGGGCCGAACACCGGGGAGCTGTTTTTT
cdr3_aa: CASSGGLAGPNTGELFF
j_call: TRBJ2-2
d_call: TRBD2
clone_size: once
v_call: TRBV5-1

cdr3_nt: TGTGCCTGGACGCCCGGCCAGGGGTGGTACGAGCAGTACTTC
cdr3_aa: CAWTPGQGWYEQYF
j_call: TRBJ2-7
d_call: NA
clone_size: NA
v_call: TRBV30

cdr3_nt: TGTGCCAGCAGCTTTAAGTCTGGGACCGCCAACTATGGCTACACCTTC
cdr3_aa: CASSFKSGTANYGYTF
j_call: TRBJ1-2
d_call: NA
clone_size: NA
v_call: TRBV7-2

cdr3_nt: TGTGCCAGCAGTCTAGAGTCCACAGATACGCAGTATTTT
cdr3_aa: CASSLESTDTQYF
j_call: TRBJ2-3
d_call: NA
clone_size: NA
v_call: TRBV11-3

cdr3_nt: TGTGCCAGTAGGTCGGGCGGGTATGAAGCTTTCTTT
cdr3_aa: CASRSGGYEAFF
j_call: TRBJ1-1
d_call: NA
clone_size: NA
v_call: TRBV19

cdr3_nt: TGTGCCAGCAGCTTAACTGCCCAAGAGACCCAGTACTTC
cdr3_aa: CASSLTAQETQYF
j_call: TRBJ2-5
d_call: NA
clone_size: NA
v_call: TRBV7-3

cdr3_nt: TGTGCCAGCAGTTTATCCCCGGGACAGGGACACACTGAAGCTTTCTTT
cdr3_aa: CASSLSPGQGHTEAFF
j_call: TRBJ1-1
d_call: TRBD1
clone_size: NA
v_call: TRBV27

cdr3_nt: TGTGCCAGCAGCCCCCGGGACACTTCCTATGGCTACACCTTC
cdr3_aa: CASSPRDTSYGYTF
j_call: TRBJ1-2
d_call: NA
clone_size: NA
v_call: TRBV7-8